The following is a T cell receptor (beta chain) sequence with its context. Germline CDR1 is SNHLY and CDR2 is FYNNEI. Germline trimming cut 1 base from V and 1 base from J; bases unmatched to any gene: 2. The CDR3 extends over 17 amino acids. Produced via immunoSEQ multiplex PCR; TCRdb's table is partial and in-frame only. The repertoire has some 2 million clones, 85% to 95% of them found once; the top ten carry approximately 0.13%. This specimen comes from a study of shared clonotypes between healthy human individuals. The sample consisted of naive CD4+ T cells sorted from blood. Subset in this sample: CD45RA+ positively selected. The chain uses TRBV2 and TRBJ2-3; 13 bases are a match to TRBD2. The clonotype was recovered from a man aged 18 to 29 in good health. The CDR3 region is CASSEEGTSGGTDTQYF. The CDR3 DNA reads TGTGCCAGCAGTGAAGAGGGGACTAGCGGGGGCACAGATACGCAGTATTTT.